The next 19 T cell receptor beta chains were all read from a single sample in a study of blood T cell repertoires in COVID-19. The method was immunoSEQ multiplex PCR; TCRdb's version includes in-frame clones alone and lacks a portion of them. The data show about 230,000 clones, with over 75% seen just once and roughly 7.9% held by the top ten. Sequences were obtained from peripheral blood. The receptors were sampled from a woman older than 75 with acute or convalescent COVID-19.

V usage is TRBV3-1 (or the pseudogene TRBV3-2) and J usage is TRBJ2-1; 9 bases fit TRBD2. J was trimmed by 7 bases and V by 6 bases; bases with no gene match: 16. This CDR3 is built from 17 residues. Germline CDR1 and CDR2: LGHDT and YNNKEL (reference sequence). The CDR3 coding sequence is TGTGCCAGCAGTCACACGACTAGCGGCACCACTGGGAATGAGCAGTTCTTC. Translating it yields CASSHTTSGTTGNEQFF.

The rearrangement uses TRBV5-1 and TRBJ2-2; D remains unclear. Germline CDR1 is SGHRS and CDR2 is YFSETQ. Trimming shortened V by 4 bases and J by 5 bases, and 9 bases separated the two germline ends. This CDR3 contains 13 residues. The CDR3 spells CASSVSITGELFF. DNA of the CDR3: TGCGCCAGCAGCGTCAGTATAACCGGGGAGCTGTTTTTT.

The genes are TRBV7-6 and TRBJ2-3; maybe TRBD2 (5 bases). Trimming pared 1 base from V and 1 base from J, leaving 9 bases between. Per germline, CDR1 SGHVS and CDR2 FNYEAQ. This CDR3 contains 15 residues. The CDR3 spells CASSLGYGGTDTQYF. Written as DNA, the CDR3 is TGTGCCAGCAGCTTAGGGTACGGGGGCACAGATACGCAGTATTTT.

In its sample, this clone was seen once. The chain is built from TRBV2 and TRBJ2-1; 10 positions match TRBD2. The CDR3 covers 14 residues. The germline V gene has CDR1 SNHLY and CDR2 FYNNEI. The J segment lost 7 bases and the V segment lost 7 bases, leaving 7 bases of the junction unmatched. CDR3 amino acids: CASTSGRNRNEQFF. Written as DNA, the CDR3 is TGTGCCAGCACTAGCGGGAGAAACAGGAATGAGCAGTTCTTC.

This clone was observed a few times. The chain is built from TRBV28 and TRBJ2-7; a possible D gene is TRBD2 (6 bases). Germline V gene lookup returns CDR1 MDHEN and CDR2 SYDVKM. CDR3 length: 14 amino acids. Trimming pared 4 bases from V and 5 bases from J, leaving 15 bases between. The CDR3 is CASSSYRTGDEQYF. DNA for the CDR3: TGTGCCAGCAGTTCATACCGCACGGGGGACGAGCAGTACTTC.

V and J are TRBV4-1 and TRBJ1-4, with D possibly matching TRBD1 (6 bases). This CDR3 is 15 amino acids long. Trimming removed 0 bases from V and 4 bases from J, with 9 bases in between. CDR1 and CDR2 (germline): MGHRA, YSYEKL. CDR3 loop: CASSQDRGFNEKLFF. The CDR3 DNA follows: TGCGCCAGCAGCCAAGACAGGGGTTTTAATGAAAAACTGTTTTTT.

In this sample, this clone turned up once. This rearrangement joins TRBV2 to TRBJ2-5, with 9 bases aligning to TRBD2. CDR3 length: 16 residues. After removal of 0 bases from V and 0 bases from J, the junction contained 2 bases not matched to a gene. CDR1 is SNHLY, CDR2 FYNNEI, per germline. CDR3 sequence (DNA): TGTGCCAGCAGTGAAGCCAGCGGGGGGTACCAAGAGACCCAGTACTTC. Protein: CASSEASGGYQETQYF.

The CDR3 nucleotides read TGTGCCAGCAGCTTGAACAGAAGAAACACCGGGGAGCTGTTTTTT. Translating it yields CASSLNRRNTGELFF. V is TRBV7-2 and J is TRBJ2-2; D not certain. The CDR3 extends over 15 amino acids. CDR1 SGHTA and CDR2 FQGNSA come from the germline V gene. V was shortened by 3 bases and J by 2 bases, with 10 bases between the two germline ends.

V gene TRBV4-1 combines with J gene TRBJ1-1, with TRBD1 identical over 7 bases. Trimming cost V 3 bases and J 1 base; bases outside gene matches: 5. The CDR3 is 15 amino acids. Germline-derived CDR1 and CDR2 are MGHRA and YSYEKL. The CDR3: CASSQSGQRNTEAFF. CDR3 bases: TGCGCCAGCAGCCAGTCGGGACAGAGGAACACTGAAGCTTTCTTT.

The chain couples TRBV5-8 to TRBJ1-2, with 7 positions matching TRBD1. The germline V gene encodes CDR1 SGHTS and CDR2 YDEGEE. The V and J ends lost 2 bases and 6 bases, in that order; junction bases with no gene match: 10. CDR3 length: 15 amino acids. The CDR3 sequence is CASSFGQADLNGYTF. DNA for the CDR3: TGTGCCAGCAGCTTCGGACAGGCCGACCTCAATGGCTACACCTTC.

The CDR3 DNA reads as TGTGCCAGCAGCGGCCGGGACAGGGGAGAGACCCAGTACTTC. Encoded protein: CASSGRDRGETQYF. The chain uses TRBV9 and TRBJ2-5; 10 bases fit TRBD1. With V trimmed by 3 bases and J by 4 bases, 3 bases remained unmatched. CDR3 size: 14 residues. Looked up from germline, CDR1 is SGDLS and CDR2 is YYNGEE.

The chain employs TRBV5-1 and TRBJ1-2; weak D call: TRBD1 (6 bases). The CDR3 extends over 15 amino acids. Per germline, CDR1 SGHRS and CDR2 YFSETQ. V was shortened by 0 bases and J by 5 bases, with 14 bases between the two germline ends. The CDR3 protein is CASSLAGGQNYGYTF. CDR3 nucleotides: TGCGCCAGCAGCTTGGCGGGAGGACAGAATTATGGCTACACCTTC.

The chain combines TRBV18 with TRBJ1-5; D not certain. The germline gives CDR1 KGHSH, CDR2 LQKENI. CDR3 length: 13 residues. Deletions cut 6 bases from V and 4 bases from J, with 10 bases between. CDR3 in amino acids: CASSREGNQPQHF. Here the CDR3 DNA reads TGTGCCAGCTCCCGGGAAGGGAATCAGCCCCAGCATTTT. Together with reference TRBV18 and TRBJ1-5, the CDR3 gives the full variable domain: NAGVMQNPRHLVRRRGQEARLRCSPMKGHSHVYWYRQLPEEGLKFMVYLQKENIIDESGMPKERFSAEFPKEGPSILRIQQVVRGDSAAYFCASSREGNQPQHFGDGTRLSIL.

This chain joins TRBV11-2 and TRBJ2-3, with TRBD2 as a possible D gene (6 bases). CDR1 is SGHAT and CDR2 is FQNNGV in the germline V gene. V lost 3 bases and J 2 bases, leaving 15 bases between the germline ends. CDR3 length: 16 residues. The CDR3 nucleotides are TGTGCCAGCAGCTTTGGAGGGGTTGGTAACACAGATACGCAGTATTTT. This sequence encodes CASSFGGVGNTDTQYF.

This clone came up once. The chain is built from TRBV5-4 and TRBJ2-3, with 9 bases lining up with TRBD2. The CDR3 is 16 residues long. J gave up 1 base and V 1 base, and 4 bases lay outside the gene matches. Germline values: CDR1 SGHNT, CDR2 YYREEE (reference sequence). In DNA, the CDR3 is TGTGCCAGCAGCTTGAGGTCTAGCGGGGGCACAGATACGCAGTATTTT. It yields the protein CASSLRSSGGTDTQYF.

CDR3 amino acids: CASSSPGSTDTQYF. CDR3 DNA sequence: TGTGCCAGCAGTTCGCCAGGGAGCACAGATACGCAGTATTTT. The chain recombines TRBV28 with TRBJ2-3, with a possible D match to TRBD1 (5 bases). Trimming shortened V by 4 bases and J by 0 bases, and 8 bases separated the two germline ends. Germline values: CDR1 MDHEN, CDR2 SYDVKM. The CDR3 loop spans 14 amino acids.

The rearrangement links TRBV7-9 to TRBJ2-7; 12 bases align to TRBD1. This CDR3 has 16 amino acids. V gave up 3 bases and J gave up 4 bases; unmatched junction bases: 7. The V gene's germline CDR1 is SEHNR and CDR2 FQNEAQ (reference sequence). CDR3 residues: CASSFSRGQGAYEQYF. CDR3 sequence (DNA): TGTGCCAGCAGCTTCTCTCGGGGACAGGGGGCTTACGAGCAGTACTTC.

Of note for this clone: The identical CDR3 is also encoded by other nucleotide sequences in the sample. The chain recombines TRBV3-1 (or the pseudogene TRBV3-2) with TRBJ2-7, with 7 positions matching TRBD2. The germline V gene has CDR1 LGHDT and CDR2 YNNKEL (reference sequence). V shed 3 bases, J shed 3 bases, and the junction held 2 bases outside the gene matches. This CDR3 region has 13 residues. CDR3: CASSQERGYEQYF. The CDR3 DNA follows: TGTGCCAGCAGCCAGGAGCGGGGCTACGAGCAGTACTTC.

The CDR3 sequence: CASSQDTGVGYGYTF. CDR3 sequence (DNA): TGTGCCAGCAGCCAAGATACGGGGGTAGGCTATGGCTACACCTTC. V and J are TRBV3-1 (or the pseudogene TRBV3-2) and TRBJ1-2; D may be TRBD1 (5 bases). The V gene's germline CDR1 is LGHDT and CDR2 YNNKEL (reference sequence). The CDR3 contains 15 residues. V was clipped by 0 bases and J by 4 bases, with 12 bases between them.